This TCR beta chain was profiled in a study of T cell repertoires in cytomegalovirus infection. J lost 5 bases, V lost 7 bases, and 12 bases had no gene match. The CDR3 has 16 residues. The germline CDR1 and CDR2 sequences are SGHVS and FQNEAQ. As regards this clonotype: Its cognate antigen is unknown.

TCRdb passed the reads through MiXCR, listing each CDR3 protein once. Found here are fewer than 200,000 distinct CDR3 sequences, less than 25% of them singletons; the top ten hold 25%. This TCR derives from a human donor in good health (CMV status not recorded). Some clones in this sample may be carry-over from other donors' samples. The genes are TRBV7-8 and TRBJ2-5, with 11 nucleotides matching TRBD2. The specimen comprised CD8+ T cells from cultured PBMCs, sampled from culture after CMV antigen stimulation. The CDR3 sequence is CASTFLTSGGAETQYF. CDR3 bases: TGTGCCAGCACCTTCCTCACTAGCGGGGGAGCGGAGACCCAGTACTTC.